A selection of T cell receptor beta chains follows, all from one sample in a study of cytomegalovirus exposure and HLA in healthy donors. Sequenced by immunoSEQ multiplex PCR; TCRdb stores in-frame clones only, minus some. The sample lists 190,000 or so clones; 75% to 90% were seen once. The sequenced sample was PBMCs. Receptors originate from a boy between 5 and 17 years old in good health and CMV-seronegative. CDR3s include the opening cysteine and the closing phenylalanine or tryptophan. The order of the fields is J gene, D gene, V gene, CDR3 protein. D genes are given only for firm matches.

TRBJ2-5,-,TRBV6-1,CASIPSPRDQETQYF
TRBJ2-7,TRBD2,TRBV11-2,CASSLDAWSGRAYEQYF
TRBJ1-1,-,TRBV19,CASSLTQVEAFF
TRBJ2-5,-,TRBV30,CAWGLLQETQYF
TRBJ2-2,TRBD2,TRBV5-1,CASSLAFGEGLTGELFF
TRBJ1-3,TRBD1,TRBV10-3,CAIRTGVEGYAGNTIYF
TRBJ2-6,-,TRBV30,CASYSGANVLTF
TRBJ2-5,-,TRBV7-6,CASSRQLAGETQYF
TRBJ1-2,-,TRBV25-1,CASHGGRLYGYTF
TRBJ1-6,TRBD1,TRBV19,CATHQGQGAPLHF